This T cell receptor (beta chain) was identified in a study of cytomegalovirus exposure and HLA in healthy donors. The PCR contained 60 Vbeta and 13 Jbeta primers. Using immunoSEQ multiplex PCR, the repertoire was profiled, and TCRdb retains in-frame clones only, with some absent. The repertoire has tens of thousands of clones, 75% of them found once; the top ten carry about 2.2%. Trimming stripped 1 base from V and 2 bases from J, with 9 bases between. CDR1 and CDR2 from the germline V gene are MNHEY and SMNVEV (reference sequence). This CDR3 comprises 15 residues. This TCR was sampled from a man aged 40-49 years in good health and CMV-seronegative. The chain is built from TRBV27 and TRBJ1-3; D remains ambiguous. The sequencing input was PBMCs. The CDR3 DNA follows: TGTGCCAGCAGTTTATTCTCCGGGGCTGGAAACACCATATATTTT. Translating gives CASSLFSGAGNTIYF.